This TCR beta chain stems from a study of cytomegalovirus exposure and HLA in healthy donors. Germline assignment: CDR1 SGHVS and CDR2 FNYEAQ. Trimming pared 0 bases from V and 6 bases from J, leaving 16 bases between. The CDR3 has 16 residues. The PCR ran on 60 Vbeta and 13 Jbeta primers. Libraries were prepared by immunoSEQ multiplex PCR; TCRdb keeps only in-frame clonotypes and omits some of them. The sample includes 70,000 to 90,000 clones, about 81% of them seen just once. The sequence was collected from a man between 60 and 75 years old in good health and CMV-seronegative. The genes are TRBV7-6 and TRBJ2-3, with D perhaps matching TRBD1 (6 bases). The sequenced sample was PBMCs. The CDR3, as DNA: TGTGCCAGCAGCTTAGCGGCGACAGGAGCCCTTGATACGCAGTATTTT. Translating it yields CASSLAATGALDTQYF. Together with reference TRBV7-6 and TRBJ2-3, the CDR3 gives the full variable domain: GAGVSQSPRYKVTKRGQDVALRCDPISGHVSLYWYRQALGQGPEFLTYFNYEAQQDKSGLPNDRFSAERPEGSISTLTIQRTEQRDSAMYRCASSLAATGALDTQYFGPGTRLTVL.